This passage covers 10 T cell receptor beta chains from one sample sequenced in a study of OX40 agonist ivuxolimab in advanced cancers. Clones were sequenced by immunoSEQ multiplex PCR, and TCRdb holds only the in-frame ones, with some missing. The data show over 50,000 clones, with approximately 91% seen just once and 18% held by the top ten. This material consisted of CD4+ or CD8+ T cells sorted from blood, taken in a trial of the OX40 agonist ivuxolimab. The receptors derive from an adult with an advanced solid tumor such as melanoma, head and neck, liver or kidney cancer.

The genes are TRBV2 and TRBJ2-7, with 8 bases aligning to TRBD2. Germline CDR1 reads SNHLY; CDR2 reads FYNNEI. J gave up 7 bases and V 6 bases, and 23 bases lay outside the gene matches. The CDR3 is made up of 18 amino acids. The CDR3 DNA follows: TGTGCCAGCAGCGATGTCCTACACGCCGGGAGGGAGGCGTTTGAGCAGTACTTC. This encodes CASSDVLHAGREAFEQYF.

The J gene is TRBJ2-7, the V gene TRBV4-1; D is unclear. Germline loops: CDR1 MGHRA, CDR2 YSYEKL. Trimming took off 1 base at V and 0 bases at J, with 7 bases between the two ends. CDR3 length: 14 amino acids. The CDR3 bases are TGCGCCAGCAGCCAAGGGGCCTCCTCCTACGAGCAGTACTTC. It translates to CASSQGASSYEQYF.

The gene calls are TRBV28 and TRBJ2-7, with D possibly being TRBD1 (5 bases). CDR1 and CDR2 (germline): MDHEN, SYDVKM. V was cut by 6 bases and J by 4 bases, with 13 bases left in between. The CDR3 has 13 residues. The CDR3 DNA reads as TGTGCCAGCAGGTTTGAAGGGGTATACGAGCAGTACTTC. It is translated as CASRFEGVYEQYF.

The V gene is TRBV7-9, the J gene TRBJ2-7, with TRBD1 matching 12 bases. The CDR3 extends over 15 amino acids. The germline V gene has CDR1 SEHNR and CDR2 FQNEAQ (reference sequence). Unmatched junction bases numbered 6, after V lost 5 bases and J lost 4 bases. CDR3 nucleotide sequence: TGTGCCAGCAGCATCGGGACAGGGGGCGGGTACGAGCAGTACTTC. This codes for CASSIGTGGGYEQYF.

Judged by abundance, this clone is medium-sized (0.01 to 0.1%). The chain recombines TRBV19 with TRBJ2-7; 7 nucleotides agree with TRBD2. The germline V gene encodes CDR1 LNHDA and CDR2 SQIVND (reference sequence). V lost 5 bases and J lost 4; bases outside the gene matches: 11. This CDR3 region has 15 residues. Written as DNA, the CDR3 is TGTGCCAGTAGTGCCTCTAGCGGAAGACTATACGAGCAGTACTTC. The encoded protein is CASSASSGRLYEQYF. Based on the CDR3 plus reference TRBV19 and TRBJ2-7, the full variable domain is DGGITQSPKYLFRKEGQNVTLSCEQNLNHDAMYWYRQDPGQGLRLIYYSQIVNDFQKGDIAEGYSVSREKKESFPLTVTSAQKNPTAFYLCASSASSGRLYEQYFGPGTRLTVT.

The rearrangement uses TRBV2 and TRBJ2-7; 9 positions agree with TRBD2. V shed 4 bases, J shed 1 base, and the junction held 2 bases outside the gene matches. The CDR3 consists of 14 residues. CDR1 is SNHLY and CDR2 is FYNNEI in the germline V gene. The CDR3 region has the DNA TGTGCCAGCAGTGTTCTAGCGGGGTCCTACGAGCAGTACTTC. This sequence encodes CASSVLAGSYEQYF.

This rearrangement joins TRBV27 to TRBJ2-6; D not resolved. V was cut by 2 bases and J by 4 bases, with 9 bases left in between. The germline V gene encodes CDR1 MNHEY and CDR2 SMNVEV (reference sequence). The CDR3 runs to 15 residues. CDR3 coding DNA: TGTGCCAGCAGTTTAGCGCTACCCGGGGCCAACGTCCTGACTTTC. Its translation: CASSLALPGANVLTF.

V usage is TRBV29-1 and J usage is TRBJ2-2, with D maybe TRBD2 (6 bases). Germline V gene data show CDR1 as SQVTM and CDR2 as ANQGSEA. CDR3 length equals 16 residues. The V and J ends lost 2 bases and 2 bases respectively, with 15 bases between them. The CDR3 DNA reads TGCAGCGTTGAATTTGCACTAGCCCCTAACACCGGGGAGCTGTTTTTT. As protein: CSVEFALAPNTGELFF.

This chain joins TRBV6-5 and TRBJ2-5; D is uncertain. CDR1 is MNHEY and CDR2 is SVGAGI in the germline V gene. The ends were cut back, 5 bases at V and 0 bases at J, with 13 bases in the middle. The CDR3 contains 15 residues. The CDR3 DNA reads as TGTGCCAGCAGTGTACTTAATAGCTACCAAGAGACCCAGTACTTC. Protein product: CASSVLNSYQETQYF.

This chain's CDR3 is CASSQTDTSNQPQHF. The CDR3 coding sequence is TGCGCCAGCAGCCAGACGGATACTAGCAATCAGCCCCAGCATTTT. The chain joins TRBV4-1 to TRBJ1-5; D unresolved. The V end lost 3 bases, the J end lost 0 bases, and 9 bases lay between the germline ends. This CDR3 is 15 amino acids long. Germline CDR1 and CDR2: MGHRA and YSYEKL.